These 11 T cell receptor beta chains were all obtained from the same sample, sequenced in a study of blood T cell repertoires in COVID-19. Some clones are missing from TCRdb's copy, which holds only in-frame ones; the method was immunoSEQ multiplex PCR. The data show a few hundred thousand clones, with around 86% seen just once and approximately 2.2% held by the top ten. The material sequenced was peripheral blood. The origin of the receptors is a man aged 50 to 59 with acute or convalescent COVID-19.

This clone was detected a few times. The junction shows a germline mismatch at one end, possibly a read error. This chain links TRBV4-1 with TRBJ1-1, with D tentatively TRBD1 (5 bases). Per germline, CDR1 MGHRA and CDR2 YSYEKL. The CDR3 contains 14 residues. Written as DNA, the CDR3 is TGCGCCAGCAGCCAAGAACGGGGGAACCCTGAAGCTTTCTTT. Amino acid sequence: CASSQERGNPEAFF.

The J gene is TRBJ2-7, the V gene TRBV2, with unresolved D. In germline, CDR1 is SNHLY, CDR2 FYNNEI. CDR3 length: 11 residues. Trimming left V 7 bases short and J 3 bases short, with 7 bases between. The CDR3 loop reads CASKPNYEQYF. The CDR3 DNA follows: TGTGCCAGCAAGCCCAACTACGAGCAGTACTTC. Drawing the rest from reference TRBV2 and TRBJ2-7, the complete variable domain is EPEVTQTPSHQVTQMGQEVILRCVPISNHLYFYWYRQILGQKVEFLVSFYNNEISEKSEIFDDQFSVERPDGSNFTLKIRSTKLEDSAMYFCASKPNYEQYFGPGTRLTVT.

This clone has a single count. The chain employs TRBV18 and TRBJ2-5; no definite D call. The CDR3 has 12 residues. Germline V CDR1 and CDR2: KGHSH, LQKENI. V shed 4 bases and J shed 1 base, with 4 bases lying between them. CDR3 DNA sequence: TGTGCCAGCTCACTCCTCCAAGAGACCCAGTACTTC. Its translation is CASSLLQETQYF.

The chain couples TRBV7-9 to TRBJ1-6; 11 bases match TRBD1. Germline V gene data show CDR1 as SEHNR and CDR2 as FQNEAQ (reference sequence). The CDR3 extends over 18 amino acids. With 5 bases clipped from V and 0 bases from J, the junction kept 6 bases outside the gene matches. CDR3 DNA: TGTGCCAGCAGCCCGGGACAGGGGGGCAGCTCCTATAATTCACCCCTCCACTTT. This gives the protein CASSPGQGGSSYNSPLHF.

The CDR3 is CASSPPGQSDTEAFF. The CDR3 bases are TGTGCCAGCAGCCCTCCGGGACAGTCGGATACTGAAGCTTTCTTT. The chain has TRBV9 and TRBJ1-1, with TRBD1 matching over 7 bases. There are 15 residues in the CDR3. V was pared by 4 bases and J by 5 bases, with 11 bases of the junction left unmatched. The germline V gene has CDR1 SGDLS and CDR2 YYNGEE.

This clone occurred many times. The chain links TRBV14 to TRBJ1-1; perhaps TRBD1 as D (5 bases). The V end was cut by 0 bases, the J end by 2 bases, with 13 bases between. There are 16 residues in the CDR3. Germline V gene lookup returns CDR1 SGHDN and CDR2 FVKESK. CDR3 DNA: TGTGCCAGCAGCCAAGATAGGGGAATAGGAAACACTGAAGCTTTCTTT. It translates to CASSQDRGIGNTEAFF. The full variable domain, with the rest looked up from reference TRBV14 and TRBJ1-1, is EAGVTQFPSHSVIEKGQTVTLRCDPISGHDNLYWYRRVMGKEIKFLLHFVKESKQDESGMPNNRFLAERTGGTYSTLKVQPAELEDSGVYFCASSQDRGIGNTEAFFGQGTRLTVV.

This clone showed up just once. The V call is TRBV28, the J call TRBJ1-5; 8 positions agree with TRBD1. The junction had 6 bases not matched to a gene; V was cut back by 6 bases and J by 2 bases. The CDR3 is 15 amino acids. Germline V gene data show CDR1 as MDHEN and CDR2 as SYDVKM. The CDR3 is CASSRGQARNQPQHF. CDR3 coding DNA: TGTGCCAGCAGCCGGGGACAGGCCCGCAATCAGCCCCAGCATTTT.

The V call is TRBV5-4, the J call TRBJ1-2, with D possibly being TRBD1 (5 bases). Germline CDR1 SGHNT, CDR2 YYREEE (reference sequence). This CDR3 has 14 residues. The V gene lost 3 bases and the J gene lost 5 bases, with 14 bases spanning the gap. Written as DNA, the CDR3 is TGTGCCAGCAGCTCAGAGACAGAGAGTTATGGCTACACCTTC. Translated, it gives CASSSETESYGYTF. The full variable domain, completed using reference TRBV5-4 and TRBJ1-2, is ETGVTQSPTHLIKTRGQQVTLRCSSQSGHNTVSWYQQALGQGPQFIFQYYREEENGRGNFPPRFSGLQFPNYSSELNVNALELDDSALYLCASSSETESYGYTFGSGTRLTVV.

This chain links TRBV7-3 with TRBJ1-1; TRBD1 might be the D (5 bases). Deletions cut 5 bases from V and 4 bases from J, with 14 bases between. The CDR3 consists of 14 residues. Germline V gene lookup returns CDR1 SGHTA and CDR2 FQGTGA. The CDR3 bases are TGTGCCAGCAGCCCGACGGGGGTGGGCACTGAAGCTTTCTTT. It encodes CASSPTGVGTEAFF.

This clone was counted once. This rearrangement joins TRBV18 to TRBJ1-1; a weak D match, TRBD1 (5 bases). V lost 3 bases, J lost 2 bases, and 13 bases lay in between. Germline V CDR1 and CDR2: KGHSH, LQKENI. This CDR3 spans 15 amino acids. CDR3 DNA sequence: TGTGCCAGCTCACCGCAACAGGCGACCAACACTGAAGCTTTCTTT. Translation: CASSPQQATNTEAFF.

This chain uses TRBV13 with TRBJ2-7, with D hard to call. Germline CDR1 and CDR2: PRHDT and FYEKMQ (reference sequence). The CDR3 sequence is 13 residues long. V was pared by 2 bases and J by 5 bases, with 10 bases between. The CDR3 loop is CASSLIRQDEQYF. Here the CDR3 DNA reads TGTGCCAGCAGCTTAATTCGGCAGGACGAGCAGTACTTC.